The T cell receptor (beta chain) described here comes from a study of shared clonotypes between healthy human individuals. Study conclusions and caveats: Clonotypes shared by all four sorted-subset donors had higher generation probabilities than non-shared clonotypes. Sequencing of the sorted subsets was shown by rarefaction to be incomplete despite large depth.

Turning to this clone: The antigen is unknown.

CDR1 and CDR2 (germline): LNHDA, SQIVND (reference sequence). Trimming removed 4 bases at V and 0 bases at J, with 9 bases between. The CDR3 sequence is 14 residues long. The repertoire was sequenced with immunoSEQ multiplex PCR; TCRdb's copy has only in-frame clones and lacks some. The sample carries over 2 million clones, 85% to 95% recorded once. The study drew all its donors from Caucasian adults living in Nashville, Tennessee. Naive CD4+ cells were CD45RA-selected; the remaining cells were memory. Sequencing used naive CD4+ T cells sorted from blood. Subset indicated: CD45RA+ positively selected. The genes are TRBV19 and TRBJ1-1; D uncertain. The source is a man younger than 35 in good health. For the CDR3, the DNA is TGTGCCAGTAGTACCCCCCTCATGAACACTGAAGCTTTCTTT. It yields the protein CASSTPLMNTEAFF. The variable domain in full, with the rest retrieved from reference TRBV19 and TRBJ1-1, is DGGITQSPKYLFRKEGQNVTLSCEQNLNHDAMYWYRQDPGQGLRLIYYSQIVNDFQKGDIAEGYSVSREKKESFPLTVTSAQKNPTAFYLCASSTPLMNTEAFFGQGTRLTVV.